These 17 T cell receptor beta chains were all obtained from the same sample, sequenced in a study of blood T cells in healthy people across ages (dated by TCRdb to the mid-2010s). The library came from 5' RACE. Instrument used: Illumina HiSeq 2500. A second PCR of about 6 to 11 cycles was performed with a sample-barcoded 5' primer and a J-beta primer mix. TCRdb itself trimmed the public reads at Q25 with fastp, ran MiXCR and retained productive beta chains. Every entry covers one CDR3 protein and lists the most common genes and DNA from its rows. This sample is represented by about 800,000 distinct CDR3 sequences; 58% of them were singletons. The ten largest clones represent approximately 23% of the sample. Material for sequencing was blood. Every receptor here comes from a young man in good health.

This chain connects TRBV20-1 to TRBJ1-6; 9 bases fit TRBD1. Trimming cost V 5 bases and J 5 bases; bases outside gene matches: 10. This CDR3 comprises 16 residues. Looked up from germline, CDR1 is DFQATT and CDR2 is SNEGSKA (reference sequence). CDR3 loop: CSAFRSDRGDNSPLHF. DNA of the CDR3: TGCAGTGCTTTCCGGTCGGACAGGGGAGATAATTCACCCCTCCACTTT.

The V call is TRBV9, the J call TRBJ2-6; tentatively, D is TRBD2 (6 bases). CDR3 length equals 15 residues. V shed 3 bases and J shed 0 bases, with 7 bases lying between them. Germline values: CDR1 SGDLS, CDR2 YYNGEE. CDR3 DNA: TGTGCCAGCAGCGGCGGGGCCTCTGGGGCCAACGTCCTGACTTTC. Translating gives CASSGGASGANVLTF.

The CDR3 coding sequence is TGTGCCAGCAGCACTTTAGAGGGCGAGCAGTACTTC. Protein: CASSTLEGEQYF. The rearrangement links TRBV7-6 to TRBJ2-5, with a possible D match to TRBD2 (5 bases). Near its end, the DNA agrees better with TRBJ2-7, so the J call may be wrong. The CDR3 has 12 amino acids. Germline V gene lookup returns CDR1 SGHVS and CDR2 FNYEAQ.

This chain joins TRBV20-1 and TRBJ1-1, with D possibly matching TRBD1 (5 bases). CDR3 length: 13 residues. The V gene's germline CDR1 is DFQATT and CDR2 SNEGSKA (reference sequence). Trimming cost V 6 bases and J 4 bases, with 15 bases left between them. Here the CDR3 reads CSARIGGGTEAFF. The CDR3 DNA reads as TGCAGTGCCAGGATTGGGGGTGGCACTGAAGCTTTCTTT.

The chain couples TRBV6-5 to TRBJ2-7, with 11 positions matching TRBD1. Trimming cost V 6 bases and J 0 bases; bases outside gene matches: 4. The CDR3 has 15 residues. Germline V gene data show CDR1 as MNHEY and CDR2 as SVGAGI. The CDR3 loop reads CASRLGTGGSYEQYF. The CDR3 coding sequence is TGTGCCAGCAGGCTCGGGACAGGGGGCTCCTACGAGCAGTACTTC.

The chain carries TRBV7-8 and TRBJ2-3, with 7 positions matching TRBD1. The V gene's germline CDR1 is SGHVS and CDR2 FQNEAQ. The CDR3 runs 14 residues. Trimming cost V 3 bases and J 6 bases; bases outside gene matches: 6. CDR3 sequence: CASSLTGTGDTQYF. CDR3 DNA sequence: TGTGCCAGCAGCTTGACAGGGACCGGGGATACGCAGTATTTT.

This clonotype turned up a few times. J is TRBJ2-5 and V is TRBV5-1; 8 bases fit TRBD2. The V segment lost 4 bases and the J segment 3 bases; nucleotides outside the gene matches: 5. The CDR3 contains 14 residues. The germline V gene has CDR1 SGHRS and CDR2 YFSETQ. CDR3 protein: CASSGLAVEETQYF. CDR3 DNA: TGCGCCAGCAGCGGACTAGCAGTAGAAGAGACCCAGTACTTC.

This clonotype was observed a handful of times. The V gene is TRBV4-3, the J gene TRBJ1-2, with TRBD1 matching 9 bases. With 3 bases clipped from V and 7 bases from J, the junction kept 12 bases outside the gene matches. The V gene's germline CDR1 is LGHNA and CDR2 YSLEER. CDR3 length equals 16 residues. The CDR3 here is CASSQETGTGFRGYTF. The CDR3 DNA follows: TGCGCCAGCAGCCAGGAGACCGGGACAGGGTTTCGTGGCTACACCTTC.

This chain links TRBV27 with TRBJ2-5; D not resolved. TRBJ2-4 matches the DNA end more closely, so the J call is doubtful. Germline CDR1 MNHEY, CDR2 SMNVEV (reference sequence). The CDR3 runs 14 residues. As DNA, the CDR3 is TGTGCCAGCAGTGGGTTGAGGCCGGTATACATTCAGTACTTC. As protein: CASSGLRPVYIQYF.

This clonotype was detected once. V and J are TRBV20-1 and TRBJ1-6; D is uncertain. The CDR3 is 14 amino acids. The germline V gene encodes CDR1 DFQATT and CDR2 SNEGSKA (reference sequence). CDR3 in DNA: TGCAGCCCTAAACAAGACGGAAATAATTCACCCCTCCACTTT. It is translated as CSPKQDGNNSPLHF.

This clonotype was counted between two and nine times. This sequence joins TRBV11-2 and TRBJ1-2; D is uncertain. The CDR3 contains 12 residues. Between the trimmed V and J ends, which lost 0 bases and 7 bases, there was a span of 6 bases. CDR1 and CDR2 from the germline V gene are SGHAT and FQNNGV. CDR3 residues: CASSLENRGYTF. The CDR3 DNA sequence: TGTGCCAGCAGCTTAGAGAATCGTGGCTACACCTTC. The variable domain in full, with the rest retrieved from reference TRBV11-2 and TRBJ1-2, is EAGVAQSPRYKIIEKRQSVAFWCNPISGHATLYWYQQILGQGPKLLIQFQNNGVVDDSQLPKDRFSAERLKGVDSTLKIQPAKLEDSAVYLCASSLENRGYTFGSGTRLTVV.

J is TRBJ2-1 and V is TRBV4-1; D might be TRBD1 (6 bases). This CDR3 is built from 16 residues. From germline, CDR1 is MGHRA and CDR2 YSYEKL. V lost 0 bases and J 7 bases, leaving 16 bases between the germline ends. CDR3 sequence: CASSQDALLGGNEQFF. CDR3 coding DNA: TGCGCCAGCAGCCAAGATGCCCTCCTAGGGGGAAATGAGCAGTTCTTC.

The chain employs TRBV28 and TRBJ1-1; no clear D. CDR3 length: 13 amino acids. V lost 6 bases, J lost 0 bases, and 8 bases lay in between. CDR1 is MDHEN, CDR2 SYDVKM, per germline. This CDR3 is CASSPYLNTEAFF. The DNA for the CDR3 is TGTGCCAGCAGCCCATACCTGAACACTGAAGCTTTCTTT.

The chain joins TRBV20-1 to TRBJ2-7, with TRBD2 matching 8 bases. V trimming: 3 bases; J trimming: 6 bases; junction bases outside the gene matches: 4. Looked up from germline, CDR1 is DFQATT and CDR2 is SNEGSKA (reference sequence). The length of the CDR3 is 12 residues. This CDR3 reads CSARVAGTEQYF. In DNA, the CDR3 is TGCAGTGCTAGGGTAGCGGGAACCGAGCAGTACTTC.

J is TRBJ2-7 and V is TRBV29-1, with 7 bases identical to TRBD1. Germline-derived CDR1 and CDR2 are SQVTM and ANQGSEA. This CDR3 region has 14 residues. The CDR3 bases are TGCAGTGTCGAGATAAACAGGGGAACCTACGAGCAGTACTTC. It is translated as CSVEINRGTYEQYF.

V usage is TRBV24-1 and J usage is TRBJ1-2, with TRBD1 as a possible D gene (6 bases). V was trimmed by 2 bases and J by 4 bases, leaving 10 bases between them. The CDR3 is made up of 14 amino acids. CDR1 is KGHDR, CDR2 SFDVKD, per germline. Here the CDR3 reads CATSDSGQIYGYTF. CDR3 in DNA: TGTGCCACCAGTGATTCCGGACAGATCTATGGCTACACCTTC.

In its sample, this clonotype was seen a few times. The J gene is TRBJ1-2, the V gene TRBV7-9; no definite D call. Trimming stripped 6 bases from V and 4 bases from J, with 18 bases between. CDR3 length: 15 amino acids. Germline CDR1 SEHNR, CDR2 FQNEAQ (reference sequence). The CDR3 sequence: CASSYAHGPGYGYTF. The CDR3 DNA is TGTGCCAGCAGTTATGCTCATGGTCCCGGCTATGGCTACACCTTC.